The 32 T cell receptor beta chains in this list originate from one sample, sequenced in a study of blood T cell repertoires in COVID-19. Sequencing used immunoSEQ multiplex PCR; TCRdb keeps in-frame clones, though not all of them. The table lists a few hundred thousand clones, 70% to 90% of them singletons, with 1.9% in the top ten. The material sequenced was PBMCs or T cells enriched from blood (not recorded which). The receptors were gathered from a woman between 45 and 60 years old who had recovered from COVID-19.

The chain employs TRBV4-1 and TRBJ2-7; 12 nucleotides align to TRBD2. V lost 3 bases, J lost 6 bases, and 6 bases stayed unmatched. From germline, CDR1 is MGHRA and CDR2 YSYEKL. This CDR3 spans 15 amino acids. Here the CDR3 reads CASSQALAGGGEQYF. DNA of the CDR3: TGCGCCAGCAGCCAGGCGCTAGCGGGGGGGGGCGAGCAGTACTTC.

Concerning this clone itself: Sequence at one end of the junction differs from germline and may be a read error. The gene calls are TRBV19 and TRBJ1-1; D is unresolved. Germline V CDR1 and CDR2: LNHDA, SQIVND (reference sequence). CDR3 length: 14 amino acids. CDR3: CASSIVSGIPALWF. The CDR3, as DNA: TGTGCCAGTAGTATAGTTTCGGGGATCCCGGCCCTTTGGTTT.

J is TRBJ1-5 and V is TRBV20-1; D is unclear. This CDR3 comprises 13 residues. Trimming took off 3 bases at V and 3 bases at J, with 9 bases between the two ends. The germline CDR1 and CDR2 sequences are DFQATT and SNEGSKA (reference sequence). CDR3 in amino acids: CSASPPLNQPQHF. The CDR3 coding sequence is TGCAGTGCTAGTCCCCCCCTCAATCAGCCCCAGCATTTT.

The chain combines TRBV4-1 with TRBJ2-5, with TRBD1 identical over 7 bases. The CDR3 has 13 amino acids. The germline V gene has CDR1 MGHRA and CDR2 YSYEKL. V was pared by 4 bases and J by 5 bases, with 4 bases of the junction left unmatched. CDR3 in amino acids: CASSRSDRETQYF. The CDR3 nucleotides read TGCGCCAGCAGCCGCTCGGACAGGGAGACCCAGTACTTC.

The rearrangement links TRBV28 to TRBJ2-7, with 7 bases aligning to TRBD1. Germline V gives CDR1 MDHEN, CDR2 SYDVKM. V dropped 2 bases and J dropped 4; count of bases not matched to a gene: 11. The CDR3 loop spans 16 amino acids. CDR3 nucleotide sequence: TGTGCCAGCAGTTTACCCGACAGGGTAGGTCAGTACGAGCAGTACTTC. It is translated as CASSLPDRVGQYEQYF.

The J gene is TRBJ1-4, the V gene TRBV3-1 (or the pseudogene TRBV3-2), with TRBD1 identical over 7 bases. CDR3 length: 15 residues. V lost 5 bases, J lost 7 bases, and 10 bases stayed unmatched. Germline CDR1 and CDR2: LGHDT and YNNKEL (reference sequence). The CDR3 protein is CASSTQTGSSEKLFF. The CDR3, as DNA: TGTGCCAGCAGCACCCAGACAGGGTCGAGTGAAAAACTGTTTTTT.

The CDR3 here is CASSLEQGAWETQYF. The CDR3 nucleotides read TGTGCCAGCAGTTTGGAGCAGGGGGCGTGGGAGACCCAGTACTTC. This chain connects TRBV27 to TRBJ2-5, with TRBD1 matching over 8 bases. Germline V CDR1 and CDR2: MNHEY, SMNVEV (reference sequence). The ends lost 3 bases at V and 5 bases at J; junction bases unmatched: 8. The CDR3 totals 15 residues.

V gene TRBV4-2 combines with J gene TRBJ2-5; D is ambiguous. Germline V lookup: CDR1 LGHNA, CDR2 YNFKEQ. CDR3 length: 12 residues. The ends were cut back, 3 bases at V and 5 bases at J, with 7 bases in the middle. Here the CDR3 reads CASSQVHETQYF. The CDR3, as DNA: TGTGCCAGCAGCCAGGTACACGAGACCCAGTACTTC.

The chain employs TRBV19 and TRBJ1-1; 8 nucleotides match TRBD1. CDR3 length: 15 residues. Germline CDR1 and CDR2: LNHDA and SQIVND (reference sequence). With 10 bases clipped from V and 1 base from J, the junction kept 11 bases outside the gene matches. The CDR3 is CATGRKDRENTEAFF. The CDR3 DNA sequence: TGTGCCACCGGACGAAAGGACAGGGAGAACACTGAAGCTTTCTTT.

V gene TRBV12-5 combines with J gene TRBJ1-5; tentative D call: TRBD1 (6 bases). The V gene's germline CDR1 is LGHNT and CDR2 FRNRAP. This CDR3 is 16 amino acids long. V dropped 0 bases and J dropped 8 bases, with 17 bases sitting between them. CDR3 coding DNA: TGTGCTAGTGGTTTGGTCCTGACAGGAGTTAGGAAGCCCCAGCATTTT. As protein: CASGLVLTGVRKPQHF.

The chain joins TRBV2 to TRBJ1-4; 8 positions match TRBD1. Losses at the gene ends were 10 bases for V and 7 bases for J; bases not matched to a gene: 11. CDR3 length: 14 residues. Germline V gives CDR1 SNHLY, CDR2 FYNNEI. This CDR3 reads CAIKGVRGREKLFF. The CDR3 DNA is TGTGCCATCAAAGGGGTCAGGGGGCGTGAAAAACTGTTTTTT.

DNA of the CDR3: TGTGCCAGTACCCAAGGGCGGGGTCCCACAGATACGCAGTATTTT. Encoded protein: CASTQGRGPTDTQYF. The chain uses TRBV19 and TRBJ2-3, with D maybe TRBD2 (6 bases). The CDR3 spans 15 residues. In germline, CDR1 is LNHDA, CDR2 SQIVND (reference sequence). Trimming removed 7 bases at V and 2 bases at J, with 16 bases between.

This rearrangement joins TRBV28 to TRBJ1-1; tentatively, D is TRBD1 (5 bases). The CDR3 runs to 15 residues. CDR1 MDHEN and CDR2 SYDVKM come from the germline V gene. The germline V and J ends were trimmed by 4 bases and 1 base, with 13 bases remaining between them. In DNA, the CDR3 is TGTGCCAGCAGTTCTCCCCAGGGTTCGAACACTGAAGCTTTCTTT. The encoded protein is CASSSPQGSNTEAFF.

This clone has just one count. CDR3 sequence reads: CAWIPEQQGFNEKLFF. The CDR3 bases are TGTGCCTGGATCCCTGAGCAACAGGGATTTAATGAAAAACTGTTTTTT. The chain uses TRBV30 and TRBJ1-4, with D possibly matching TRBD1 (6 bases). The CDR3 has 16 amino acids. Trimming pared 4 bases from V and 4 bases from J, leaving 19 bases between. The germline CDR1 and CDR2 sequences are GTSNPN and SVGIG (reference sequence).

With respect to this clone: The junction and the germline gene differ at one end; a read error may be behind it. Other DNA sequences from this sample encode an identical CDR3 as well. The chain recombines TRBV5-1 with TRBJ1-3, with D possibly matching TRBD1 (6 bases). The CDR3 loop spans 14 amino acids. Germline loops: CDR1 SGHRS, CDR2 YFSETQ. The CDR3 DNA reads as TGCGCCAGCAGCTTAACAGGGCGCGGAAATACCATATATTTT. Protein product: CASSLTGRGNTIYF. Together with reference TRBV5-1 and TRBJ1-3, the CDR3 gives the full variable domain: KAGVTQTPRYLIKTRGQQVTLSCSPISGHRSVSWYQQTPGQGLQFLFEYFSETQRNKGNFPGRFSGRQFSNSRSEMNVSTLELGDSALYLCASSLTGRGNTIYFGEGSWLTVV.

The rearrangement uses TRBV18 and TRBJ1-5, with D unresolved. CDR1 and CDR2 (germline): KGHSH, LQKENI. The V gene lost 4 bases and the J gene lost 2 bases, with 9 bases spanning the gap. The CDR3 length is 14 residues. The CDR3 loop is CASSRGDGNQPQHF. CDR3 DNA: TGTGCCAGCTCACGCGGAGATGGCAATCAGCCCCAGCATTTT.

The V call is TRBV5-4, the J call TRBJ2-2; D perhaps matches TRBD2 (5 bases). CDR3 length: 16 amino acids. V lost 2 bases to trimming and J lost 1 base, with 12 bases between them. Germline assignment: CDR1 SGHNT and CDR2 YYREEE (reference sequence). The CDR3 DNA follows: TGTGCCAGCAGCTTTGGCTCTAGCTTGAACACCGGGGAGCTGTTTTTT. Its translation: CASSFGSSLNTGELFF.

For the CDR3, the DNA is TGTGCCAGCAGTCCGACTAGCGGGAGTTTAGAGCAGTACTTC. It yields the protein CASSPTSGSLEQYF. The chain recombines TRBV6-6 with TRBJ2-7; 12 nucleotides line up with TRBD2. V shed 5 bases, J shed 7 bases, and the junction held 6 bases outside the gene matches. Germline values: CDR1 MNHNY, CDR2 SVGAGI (reference sequence). The CDR3 totals 14 residues.

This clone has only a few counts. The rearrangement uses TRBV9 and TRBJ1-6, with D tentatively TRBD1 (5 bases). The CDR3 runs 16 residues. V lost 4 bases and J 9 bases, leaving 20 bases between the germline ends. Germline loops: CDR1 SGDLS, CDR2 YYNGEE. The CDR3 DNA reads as TGTGCCAGCAGCCCCGGCCTTATGGGGGGTGGTTCACCCCTCCACTTT. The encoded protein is CASSPGLMGGGSPLHF.

This chain's CDR3 is CASRKGTGGVRQPQHF. CDR3 nucleotide sequence: TGTGCCAGCAGAAAGGGGACAGGGGGCGTCCGGCAGCCCCAGCATTTT. This chain joins TRBV28 and TRBJ1-5; 12 nucleotides line up with TRBD1. V shed 6 bases and J 7 bases; nucleotides not matched to a gene: 10. Germline CDR1 MDHEN, CDR2 SYDVKM. The CDR3 is made up of 16 amino acids.

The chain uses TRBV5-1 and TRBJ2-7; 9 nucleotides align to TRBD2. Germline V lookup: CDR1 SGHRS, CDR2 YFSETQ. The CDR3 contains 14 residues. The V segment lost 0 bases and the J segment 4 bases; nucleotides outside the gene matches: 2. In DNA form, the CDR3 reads TGCGCCAGCAGCTTGGAAAGCGGGAGGTACGAGCAGTACTTC. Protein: CASSLESGRYEQYF.

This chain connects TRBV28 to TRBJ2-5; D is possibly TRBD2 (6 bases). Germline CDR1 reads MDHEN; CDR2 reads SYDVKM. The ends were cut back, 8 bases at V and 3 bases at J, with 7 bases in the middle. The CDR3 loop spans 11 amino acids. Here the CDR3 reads CASRGKETQYF. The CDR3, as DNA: TGTGCCAGCCGGGGGAAAGAGACCCAGTACTTC.

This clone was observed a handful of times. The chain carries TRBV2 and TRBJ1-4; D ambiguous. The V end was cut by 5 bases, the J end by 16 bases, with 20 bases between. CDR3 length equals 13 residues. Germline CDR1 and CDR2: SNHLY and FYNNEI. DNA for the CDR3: TGTGCCAGCAGTCCCAACATGGAGGCCCGAGCGTTTTTT. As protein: CASSPNMEARAFF.

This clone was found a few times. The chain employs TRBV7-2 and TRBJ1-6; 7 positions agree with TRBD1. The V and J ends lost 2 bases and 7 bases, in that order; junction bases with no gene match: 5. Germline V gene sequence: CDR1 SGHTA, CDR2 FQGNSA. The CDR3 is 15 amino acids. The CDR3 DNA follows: TGTGCCAGCAGCTTAAACAGGGGAGCGAATTCACCCCTCCACTTT. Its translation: CASSLNRGANSPLHF.

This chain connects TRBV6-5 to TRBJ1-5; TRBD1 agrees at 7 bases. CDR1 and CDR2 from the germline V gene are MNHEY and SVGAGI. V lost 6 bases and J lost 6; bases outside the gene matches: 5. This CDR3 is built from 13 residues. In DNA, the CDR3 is TGTGCCAGCAGCACAGGGGCGGGTCAGCCCCAGCATTTT. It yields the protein CASSTGAGQPQHF.

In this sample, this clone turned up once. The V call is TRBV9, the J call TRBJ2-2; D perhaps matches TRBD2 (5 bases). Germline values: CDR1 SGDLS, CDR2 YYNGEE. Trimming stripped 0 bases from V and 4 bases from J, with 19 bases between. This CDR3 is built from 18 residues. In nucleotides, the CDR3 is TGTGCCAGCAGCGTAGCTACGTTATGGGGAGCCGGCACCGGGGAGCTGTTTTTT. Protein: CASSVATLWGAGTGELFF.

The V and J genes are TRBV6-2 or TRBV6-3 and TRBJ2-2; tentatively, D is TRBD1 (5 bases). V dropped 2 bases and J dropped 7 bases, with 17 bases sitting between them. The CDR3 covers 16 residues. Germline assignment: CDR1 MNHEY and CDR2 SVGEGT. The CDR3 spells CASSYGAGFEGGELFF. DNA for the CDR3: TGTGCCAGCAGTTACGGGGCAGGGTTTGAAGGCGGGGAGCTGTTTTTT.

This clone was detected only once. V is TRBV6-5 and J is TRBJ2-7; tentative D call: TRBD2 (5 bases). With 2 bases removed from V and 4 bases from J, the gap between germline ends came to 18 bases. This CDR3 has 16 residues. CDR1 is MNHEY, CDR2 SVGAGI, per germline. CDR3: CASSYPLQRHFYEQYF. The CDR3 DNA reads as TGTGCCAGCAGTTACCCCTTACAGCGGCACTTTTACGAGCAGTACTTC.

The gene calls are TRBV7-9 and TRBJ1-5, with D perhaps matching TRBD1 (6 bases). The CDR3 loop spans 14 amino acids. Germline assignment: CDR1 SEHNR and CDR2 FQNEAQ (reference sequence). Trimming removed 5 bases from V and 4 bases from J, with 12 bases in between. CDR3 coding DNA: TGTGCCAGCAGCGGGGTCGACAGGAATCAGCCCCAGCATTTT. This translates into CASSGVDRNQPQHF. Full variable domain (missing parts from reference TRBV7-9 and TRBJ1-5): DTGVSQNPRHKITKRGQNVTFRCDPISEHNRLYWYRQTLGQGPEFLTYFQNEAQLEKSRLLSDRFSAERPKGSFSTLEIQRTEQGDSAMYLCASSGVDRNQPQHFGDGTRLSIL.

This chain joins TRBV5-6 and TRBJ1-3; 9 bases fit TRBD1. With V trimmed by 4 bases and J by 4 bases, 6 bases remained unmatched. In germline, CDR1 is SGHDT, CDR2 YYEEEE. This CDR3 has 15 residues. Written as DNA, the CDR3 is TGTGCCAGCAGCCCGGGGGGACAGGGAGGAAACACCATATATTTT. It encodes CASSPGGQGGNTIYF.

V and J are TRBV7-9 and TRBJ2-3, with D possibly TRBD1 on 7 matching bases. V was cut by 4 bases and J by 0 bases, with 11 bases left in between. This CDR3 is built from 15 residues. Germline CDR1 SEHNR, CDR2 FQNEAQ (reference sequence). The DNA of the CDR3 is TGTGCCAGCAGCTCACAGGGGACTAGCACAGATACGCAGTATTTT. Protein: CASSSQGTSTDTQYF.

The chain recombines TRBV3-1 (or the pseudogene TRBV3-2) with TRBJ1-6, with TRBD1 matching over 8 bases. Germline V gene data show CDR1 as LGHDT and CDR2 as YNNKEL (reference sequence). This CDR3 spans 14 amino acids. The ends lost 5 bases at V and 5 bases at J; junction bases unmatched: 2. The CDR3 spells CASSDRGDNSPLHF. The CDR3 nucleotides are TGTGCCAGCAGCGACAGGGGAGATAATTCACCCCTCCACTTT.